Following are 22 T cell receptor beta chains from one sample sequenced in a study of T-cell reconstitution after alpha-beta-depleted transplantation in children. Construction of the TCRbeta library involved unique molecular identifiers. Each CDR3 protein is one row after TCRdb ran MiXCR on the PCR reads. Of approximately 1,000,000 distinct CDR3 sequences in the sample, about 26% are singletons; the top ten hold roughly 30%. The sample here was PBMCs, mostly from graft donor cells, taken 360 days after TCRalphabeta/CD19-depleted stem cell transplant. The receptors come from a boy younger than two who had a stem cell transplant for SCID, so the T cells may come from the graft donor.

This clonotype was detected only a few times. The V and J genes are TRBV5-1 and TRBJ2-1, with 9 nucleotides matching TRBD2. Trimming took 0 bases from V and 8 from J; bases not matched to a gene: 9. The germline CDR1 and CDR2 sequences are SGHRS and YFSETQ. The CDR3 is 16 residues long. The CDR3 reads CASSLVGGGVVHEQFF. The CDR3 DNA reads as TGCGCCAGCAGCTTGGTTGGCGGGGGGGTGGTTCATGAGCAGTTCTTC. The full variable domain, with the rest looked up from reference TRBV5-1 and TRBJ2-1, is KAGVTQTPRYLIKTRGQQVTLSCSPISGHRSVSWYQQTPGQGLQFLFEYFSETQRNKGNFPGRFSGRQFSNSRSEMNVSTLELGDSALYLCASSLVGGGVVHEQFFGPGTRLTVL.

This clonotype was counted a few times. V gene TRBV24-1 combines with J gene TRBJ2-2; D could derive from TRBD1 or TRBD2 (5 bases each). Trimming took 5 bases from V and 7 from J, leaving 10 bases between them. CDR1 and CDR2 from the germline V gene are KGHDR and SFDVKD. The CDR3 length is 13 residues. This CDR3 is CATSVGTGGELFF. The CDR3, as DNA: TGTGCCACCAGTGTTGGGACGGGCGGGGAGCTGTTTTTT.

This chain links TRBV20-1 with TRBJ2-3; D tentatively fits TRBD1 or TRBD2 (5 bases each). The CDR3 loop spans 14 amino acids. The V gene lost 0 bases and the J gene lost 8 bases, with 15 bases spanning the gap. Germline V gene sequence: CDR1 DFQATT, CDR2 SNEGSKA (reference sequence). The CDR3 region has the DNA TGCAGTGCTAGAGAATGGTGGGGGAGAGGTACGCAGTATTTT. Its translation is CSAREWWGRGTQYF.

This clonotype was seen only a few times. This chain connects TRBV7-2 to TRBJ2-2, with a possible D match to TRBD1 (6 bases). Per the germline V gene, CDR1 is SGHTA and CDR2 is FQGNSA. V was pared by 8 bases and J by 4 bases, with 17 bases between. This CDR3 is 15 amino acids long. CDR3 in DNA: TGTGCCAGCGACTTCACAGGGTTGGCCACCGGGGAGCTGTTTTTT. This gives the protein CASDFTGLATGELFF.

The chain couples TRBV2 to TRBJ2-3; D not certain. The CDR3 consists of 14 residues. The V end lost 7 bases, the J end lost 2 bases, and 13 bases lay between the germline ends. Germline V gives CDR1 SNHLY, CDR2 FYNNEI. The CDR3 region is CASKKLSLTDTQYF. Written as DNA, the CDR3 is TGTGCCAGCAAGAAACTATCCCTCACAGATACGCAGTATTTT.

This sequence joins TRBV20-1 and TRBJ2-5, with TRBD1 identical over 7 bases. The CDR3 loop spans 16 amino acids. Germline values: CDR1 DFQATT, CDR2 SNEGSKA (reference sequence). V shed 3 bases, J shed 1 base, and the junction held 11 bases outside the gene matches. The CDR3 reads CSARDYRGAPQETQYF. Here the CDR3 DNA reads TGCAGTGCTAGGGATTACAGGGGCGCTCCCCAAGAGACCCAGTACTTC.

The V gene is TRBV7-9, the J gene TRBJ2-7; 8 bases are shared with TRBD2. The germline gives CDR1 SEHNR, CDR2 FQNEAQ (reference sequence). V lost 3 bases and J lost 0; bases outside the gene matches: 10. The length of the CDR3 is 17 residues. This chain's CDR3 is CASSFLLTGGSSYEQYF. For the CDR3, the DNA is TGTGCCAGCAGCTTTCTGCTAACGGGGGGGAGCTCCTACGAGCAGTACTTC.

This clonotype was observed a handful of times. The genes are TRBV6-5 and TRBJ1-2; unclear D gene. CDR1 is MNHEY and CDR2 is SVGAGI in the germline V gene. V lost 0 bases and J lost 5, with 16 bases in between. This CDR3 spans 16 amino acids. The CDR3 DNA sequence: TGTGCCAGCAGTTACTCCGACGGAGAGGATTCTTATGGCTACACCTTC. Translated: CASSYSDGEDSYGYTF.

The chain combines TRBV10-3 with TRBJ2-3; no firm D call. CDR1 ENHRY and CDR2 SYGVKD come from the germline V gene. V lost 0 bases to trimming and J lost 4 bases, with 11 bases between them. The CDR3 consists of 15 residues. The CDR3 DNA sequence: TGTGCCATCAGTGAGTCAGGAATAGCCCCAGATACGCAGTATTTT. It is translated as CAISESGIAPDTQYF.

The chain has TRBV20-1 and TRBJ2-7; 10 bases agree with TRBD1. The CDR3 covers 14 residues. Germline V gives CDR1 DFQATT, CDR2 SNEGSKA (reference sequence). The junction had 8 bases not matched to a gene; V was cut back by 4 bases and J by 5 bases. The CDR3 DNA follows: TGCAGTGCTACCCCGACAGGGGGCACCCACGAGCAGTACTTC. Amino acids: CSATPTGGTHEQYF.

The rearrangement joins TRBV20-1 to TRBJ2-2; the D gene is possibly TRBD2 (6 bases). Germline V gene lookup returns CDR1 DFQATT and CDR2 SNEGSKA (reference sequence). The ends were cut back, 5 bases at V and 7 bases at J, with 20 bases in the middle. The CDR3 extends over 15 amino acids. The CDR3 loop reads CSARSPGLNSGELFF. The CDR3 DNA is TGCAGTGCTCGATCGCCGGGACTCAATAGCGGGGAGCTGTTTTTT.

This clonotype was counted many times. The chain couples TRBV10-3 to TRBJ2-2, with a possible D match to TRBD2 (7 bases). CDR3 size: 15 residues. The ends were cut back, 4 bases at V and 2 bases at J, with 11 bases in the middle. Looked up from germline, CDR1 is ENHRY and CDR2 is SYGVKD. The CDR3 reads CAISGGGHNTGELFF. The CDR3 nucleotides read TGTGCCATCAGTGGGGGGGGACACAACACCGGGGAGCTGTTTTTT.

This clonotype was seen a handful of times. The V call is TRBV20-1, the J call TRBJ2-5; TRBD2 aligns across 13 bases. This CDR3 has 12 residues. Looked up from germline, CDR1 is DFQATT and CDR2 is SNEGSKA (reference sequence). The junction had 9 bases not matched to a gene; V was cut back by 6 bases and J by 14 bases. The CDR3 DNA is TGCAGTGCCCCGGGACTAGCGGGATTCCCCTACTTC. Encoded protein: CSAPGLAGFPYF.

This clonotype came up a few times. The gene calls are TRBV5-1 and TRBJ2-3; 9 bases are a match to TRBD1. This CDR3 contains 16 residues. V lost 4 bases to trimming and J lost 3 bases; unmatched junction nucleotides: 9. Germline V CDR1 and CDR2: SGHRS, YFSETQ. The DNA of the CDR3 is TGCGCCAGCAGCCCGCGTAAGGGACAGGGAACAGATACGCAGTATTTT. Its protein product is CASSPRKGQGTDTQYF.

This clonotype has just a few counts. The chain uses TRBV7-9 and TRBJ2-7; perhaps TRBD2 as D (6 bases). Germline CDR1 reads SEHNR; CDR2 reads FQNEAQ (reference sequence). This CDR3 region has 14 residues. Trimming stripped 0 bases from V and 3 bases from J, with 9 bases between. The CDR3 sequence is CASSLASGLYEQYF. Here the CDR3 DNA reads TGTGCCAGCAGCTTAGCGAGCGGGCTCTACGAGCAGTACTTC. The full variable domain, completed using reference TRBV7-9 and TRBJ2-7, is DTGVSQNPRHKITKRGQNVTFRCDPISEHNRLYWYRQTLGQGPEFLTYFQNEAQLEKSRLLSDRFSAERPKGSFSTLEIQRTEQGDSAMYLCASSLASGLYEQYFGPGTRLTVT.

The V and J genes are TRBV6-1 and TRBJ2-7; maybe TRBD1 (6 bases). Germline V gives CDR1 MNHNS, CDR2 SASEGT. Trimming took 2 bases from V and 4 from J, leaving 12 bases between them. The length of the CDR3 is 14 residues. The CDR3 DNA sequence: TGTGCCAGCAGTGAATGGGGACACCCTTACGAGCAGTACTTC. It yields the protein CASSEWGHPYEQYF.

This chain uses TRBV20-1 with TRBJ2-7; weak D call: TRBD2 (5 bases). The CDR3 is 14 residues long. The V end lost 2 bases, the J end lost 3 bases, and 14 bases lay between the germline ends. Germline CDR1 DFQATT, CDR2 SNEGSKA (reference sequence). The CDR3 loop is CSARTRSGIYEQYF. The CDR3 DNA sequence: TGCAGTGCTAGAACGAGATCGGGGATCTACGAGCAGTACTTC.

This clonotype was counted a single time. The rearrangement joins TRBV25-1 to TRBJ2-6; maybe TRBD1 (6 bases). V dropped 4 bases and J dropped 2 bases, with 9 bases sitting between them. CDR1 is MGHDK and CDR2 is SYGVNS in the germline V gene. The CDR3 consists of 15 residues. The CDR3 protein is CASSGNRAGANVLTF. The DNA for the CDR3 is TGTGCCAGCAGTGGAAACAGGGCTGGGGCCAACGTCCTGACTTTC.

V and J are TRBV20-1 and TRBJ2-1; 7 nucleotides align to TRBD2. This CDR3 has 17 amino acids. J was trimmed by 4 bases and V by 1 base; bases with no gene match: 13. CDR1 DFQATT and CDR2 SNEGSKA come from the germline V gene (reference sequence). The CDR3 sequence is CSARGSQSGAYYNEQFF. The CDR3 DNA reads as TGCAGTGCTAGAGGGTCCCAGAGCGGGGCCTATTACAATGAGCAGTTCTTC.

This clonotype was observed many times. Written as DNA, the CDR3 is TGTGCCAGCAGTCCAGCCCCGCAAGGTTGGGATGAGCAGTTCTTC. It is translated as CASSPAPQGWDEQFF. This chain links TRBV12-3 or TRBV12-4 with TRBJ2-1; D is uncertain. The CDR3 runs to 15 residues. V was clipped by 5 bases and J by 8 bases, with 19 bases between them.

This clonotype was seen many times. V is TRBV10-3 and J is TRBJ2-1; 7 bases fit TRBD2. Germline CDR1 ENHRY, CDR2 SYGVKD. Trimming at V came to 2 bases and at J to 8 bases, leaving 9 bases not matched to a gene. CDR3 length equals 15 residues. Here the CDR3 DNA reads TGTGCCATCAGTGAGACGTCTAGCGGTGGCTATGAGCAGTTCTTC. Amino acids: CAISETSSGGYEQFF.

The CDR3 is CASSYAQGPRQETQYF. For the CDR3, the DNA is TGTGCCAGCAGTTACGCCCAGGGCCCGAGGCAAGAGACCCAGTACTTC. The V and J genes are TRBV6-5 and TRBJ2-5; a weak D match, TRBD1 (5 bases). There are 16 residues in the CDR3. Germline loops: CDR1 MNHEY, CDR2 SVGAGI. V lost 2 bases to trimming and J lost 2 bases, with 15 bases between them.